A single sample gave rise to the 24 T cell receptor beta chains below, sequenced in a study of identical twins. TCRdb used MiXCR to reprocess the 5' RACE reads, holding one entry per CDR3 protein. The sample includes 1,800,000 or so distinct CDR3 sequences, 25% to 35% seen only once; the top ten take 0.25% to 0.3%. Sequencing was done on a sample of cord blood. These receptor sequences come from a newborn girl in good health.

This clonotype came up many times. The chain joins TRBV5-1 to TRBJ2-7, with D hard to call. Trimming took off 0 bases at V and 5 bases at J, with 6 bases between the two ends. This CDR3 spans 12 amino acids. CDR1 and CDR2 (germline): SGHRS, YFSETQ. CDR3: CASSLVVHEQYF. For the CDR3, the DNA is TGCGCCAGCAGCTTGGTTGTACACGAGCAGTACTTC.

This chain links TRBV28 with TRBJ2-7; 7 nucleotides align to TRBD2. This CDR3 has 12 amino acids. Germline CDR1 and CDR2: MDHEN and SYDVKM. With V trimmed by 5 bases and J by 9 bases, 7 bases remained unmatched. The CDR3 sequence: CASSPGTTSQYF. The CDR3 region has the DNA TGTGCCAGCAGTCCCGGGACTACGTCGCAGTACTTC.

The chain employs TRBV29-1 and TRBJ2-3; weak D call: TRBD2 (6 bases). CDR3 length: 15 amino acids. From germline, CDR1 is SQVTM and CDR2 ANQGSEA. V lost 1 base and J lost 2, with 13 bases in between. In nucleotides, the CDR3 is TGCAGCGTTGAAGGGGAGCGGGCCCCCACAGATACGCAGTATTTT. This encodes CSVEGERAPTDTQYF.

The J gene is TRBJ2-1, the V gene TRBV4-2, with 8 bases matching TRBD1. The CDR3 has 14 amino acids. CDR1 is LGHNA and CDR2 is YNFKEQ in the germline V gene. V trimming: 4 bases; J trimming: 8 bases; junction bases outside the gene matches: 7. The DNA of the CDR3 is TGTGCCAGCAGCCCTGACAGGGGTACGGATGAGCAGTTCTTC. Residues: CASSPDRGTDEQFF.

The gene calls are TRBV18 and TRBJ2-1; TRBD2 matches 8 bases. The CDR3 spans 15 residues. J gave up 2 bases and V 3 bases, and 3 bases lay outside the gene matches. Looked up from germline, CDR1 is KGHSH and CDR2 is LQKENI. CDR3 sequence reads: CASSPREGAYNEQFF. DNA of the CDR3: TGTGCCAGCTCACCCCGGGAGGGGGCCTACAATGAGCAGTTCTTC.

The chain is built from TRBV19 and TRBJ2-1, with D possibly called TRBD1 or TRBD2 (5 bases each). Trimming pared 1 base from V and 2 bases from J, leaving 15 bases between. Germline CDR1 reads LNHDA; CDR2 reads SQIVND (reference sequence). CDR3 length equals 17 residues. Here the CDR3 reads CASSIGSGTLPYNEQFF. The CDR3, as DNA: TGTGCCAGTAGTATAGGGTCAGGGACCCTCCCCTACAATGAGCAGTTCTTC.

This clonotype has just a few counts. The V gene is TRBV25-1, the J gene TRBJ2-4, with D possibly being TRBD1 or TRBD2 (6 bases each). The CDR3 is made up of 10 amino acids. Germline V CDR1 and CDR2: MGHDK, SYGVNS. Trimming left V 11 bases short and J 9 bases short, with 11 bases between. The CDR3 DNA is TGTGCCTCGGAGGGGGTCATTCAGTACTTC. Its protein is CASEGVIQYF.

This clonotype was counted only a few times. This chain connects TRBV7-2 to TRBJ2-5, with D maybe TRBD2 (5 bases). The CDR3 consists of 14 residues. With 1 base removed from V and 11 bases from J, the gap between germline ends came to 17 bases. Germline CDR1 and CDR2: SGHTA and FQGNSA. The CDR3 reads CASSLGDPYGEQYF. The CDR3 DNA sequence: TGTGCCAGCAGCTTAGGTGACCCTTACGGGGAGCAGTACTTC.

The table lists this clonotype with a few counts. The chain is built from TRBV20-1 and TRBJ2-4; 8 bases map to TRBD1. The end of the DNA aligns better with TRBJ2-7, so the J call may be wrong. The CDR3 is made up of 16 amino acids. Germline assignment: CDR1 DFQATT and CDR2 SNEGSKA (reference sequence). The CDR3 here is CSAREFRTGWGFEQYF. The CDR3 nucleotides are TGCAGTGCTAGAGAATTCCGGACAGGGTGGGGATTCGAGCAGTACTTC.

The table lists this clonotype with many counts. The rearrangement uses TRBV29-1 and TRBJ2-1, with TRBD2 matching 16 bases. The V gene end was trimmed by 7 bases and the J gene end by 12 bases; junction bases not matched to a gene: 6. The CDR3 is 13 amino acids. Germline CDR1 is SQVTM and CDR2 is ANQGSEA. The CDR3 protein is CSDGGTSGRGQFF. The CDR3 coding sequence is TGCAGCGATGGTGGGACTAGCGGGAGGGGGCAGTTCTTC.

The chain couples TRBV10-3 to TRBJ2-1; no firm D call. The CDR3 is 12 amino acids. The germline gives CDR1 ENHRY, CDR2 SYGVKD. Trimming left V 5 bases short and J 7 bases short, with 9 bases between. The CDR3 sequence: CAISPERNEQFF. The CDR3 DNA reads as TGTGCCATCAGTCCAGAAAGGAATGAGCAGTTCTTC.

This clonotype has more than one count but fewer than ten. The V gene is TRBV3-1, the J gene TRBJ1-2; TRBD1 agrees at 9 bases. CDR3 size: 13 residues. CDR1 LGHDT and CDR2 YNNKEL come from the germline V gene (reference sequence). Trimming took 4 bases from V and 7 from J; bases not matched to a gene: 4. The CDR3 loop is CASSPPGQGGYTF. CDR3 in DNA: TGTGCCAGCAGCCCTCCGGGACAGGGTGGCTACACCTTC.

This clonotype was seen a handful of times. The chain recombines TRBV6-6 with TRBJ2-1; 10 positions agree with TRBD2. V lost 11 bases to trimming and J lost 5 bases; unmatched junction nucleotides: 6. Per germline, CDR1 MNHNY and CDR2 SVGAGI (reference sequence). This CDR3 spans 13 amino acids. CDR3 coding DNA: TGTGCCGTAGGGACTAGCGCCCACAATGAGCAGTTCTTC. This gives the protein CAVGTSAHNEQFF.

The V gene is TRBV7-2, the J gene TRBJ2-3; 7 nucleotides match TRBD2. V was clipped by 4 bases and J by 6 bases; unmatched bases: 4. This CDR3 has 13 residues. Per the germline V gene, CDR1 is SGHTA and CDR2 is FQGNSA. Written as DNA, the CDR3 is TGTGCCAGCAGCTCGGGGACTATCGATACGCAGTATTTT. Protein: CASSSGTIDTQYF.

This clonotype occurred a few times. The gene calls are TRBV7-9 and TRBJ2-7, with 7 bases lining up with TRBD2. The V segment lost 4 bases and the J segment 0 bases; nucleotides outside the gene matches: 9. The CDR3 totals 16 residues. Germline-derived CDR1 and CDR2 are SEHNR and FQNEAQ (reference sequence). CDR3 in amino acids: CASSSLLRGSSYEQYF. For the CDR3, the DNA is TGTGCCAGCAGCTCTCTCCTACGCGGGAGCTCCTACGAGCAGTACTTC.

Only a few counts were recorded for this clonotype. The chain employs TRBV7-9 and TRBJ1-4, with D possibly being TRBD1 (5 bases). Germline V gives CDR1 SEHNR, CDR2 FQNEAQ (reference sequence). Trimming cost V 5 bases and J 2 bases, with 12 bases left between them. CDR3 length equals 15 residues. The DNA of the CDR3 is TGTGCCAGCAGCCCCAGGGTGCAGACTAATGAAAAACTGTTTTTT. This translates into CASSPRVQTNEKLFF.

This clonotype was counted only a few times. This CDR3 is CASSLDSVNEQYF. DNA of the CDR3: TGTGCCAGCAGCTTGGACAGTGTAAACGAGCAGTACTTC. The chain couples TRBV7-2 to TRBJ2-7; perhaps TRBD1 as D (6 bases). V lost 3 bases, J lost 5 bases, and 11 bases lay in between. The germline CDR1 and CDR2 sequences are SGHTA and FQGNSA. The CDR3 runs to 13 residues.

This sequence joins TRBV27 and TRBJ2-7, with TRBD2 matching over 8 bases. With 5 bases clipped from V and 4 bases from J, the junction kept 13 bases outside the gene matches. Germline V lookup: CDR1 MNHEY, CDR2 SMNVEV (reference sequence). The CDR3 is 16 amino acids. This CDR3 reads CASSPTPGLVPYEQYF. In nucleotides, the CDR3 is TGTGCCAGCAGTCCGACACCGGGACTAGTACCGTACGAGCAGTACTTC.

In this sample, this clonotype turned up a few times. CDR3 DNA sequence: TGTGCCAGCAGTCAGCCATCGGGACAGGGTATCAATGAGCAGTTCTTC. It is translated as CASSQPSGQGINEQFF. J is TRBJ2-1 and V is TRBV27, with 9 bases matching TRBD1. The CDR3 consists of 16 residues. The V segment lost 5 bases and the J segment 6 bases; nucleotides outside the gene matches: 11. Germline CDR1 reads MNHEY; CDR2 reads SMNVEV (reference sequence).

This clonotype was seen a handful of times. The chain carries TRBV11-2 and TRBJ2-1; the D call may be TRBD1 or TRBD2 (6 bases each). The germline V gene has CDR1 SGHAT and CDR2 FQNNGV. Deletions cut 5 bases from V and 6 bases from J, with 23 bases between. This CDR3 spans 17 amino acids. The CDR3 sequence: CASSGGRWTPLVNEQFF. The CDR3 DNA follows: TGTGCCAGCAGCGGGGGGCGTTGGACTCCTCTAGTCAATGAGCAGTTCTTC.

CDR3 DNA sequence: TGCAGCGTTCCCAGCGGATCTGACGAGCAGTACTTC. This translates into CSVPSGSDEQYF. V and J are TRBV29-1 and TRBJ2-5, with D perhaps matching TRBD2 (5 bases). The end of the DNA aligns better with TRBJ2-7, so the J call may be wrong. Germline CDR1 SQVTM, CDR2 ANQGSEA. The CDR3 is made up of 12 amino acids.

The J gene is TRBJ1-5, the V gene TRBV7-8; unclear D gene. The CDR3 covers 14 residues. Germline V gene data show CDR1 as SGHVS and CDR2 as FQNEAQ. The V end lost 5 bases, the J end lost 1 base, and 9 bases lay between the germline ends. The CDR3 DNA sequence: TGTGCCAGCAGCCCCCTGGGGAGCAATCAGCCCCAGCATTTT. Translation: CASSPLGSNQPQHF.

The V and J genes are TRBV20-1 and TRBJ2-3, with TRBD2 matching over 10 bases. Germline V gene sequence: CDR1 DFQATT, CDR2 SNEGSKA (reference sequence). CDR3 length equals 15 residues. Unmatched junction bases numbered 4, after V lost 1 base and J lost 3 bases. CDR3 in DNA: TGCAGTGCTAGAGGGGCTAGCGGGGGTACAGATACGCAGTATTTT. It is translated as CSARGASGGTDTQYF.

The rearrangement uses TRBV20-1 and TRBJ2-3; D might be TRBD2 (6 bases). The CDR3 runs 16 residues. Germline CDR1 is DFQATT and CDR2 is SNEGSKA (reference sequence). Deletions cut 2 bases from V and 1 base from J, with 16 bases between. CDR3 region: CSARNTAVAGTDTQYF. CDR3 coding DNA: TGCAGTGCTAGAAATACGGCGGTAGCGGGCACAGATACGCAGTATTTT.